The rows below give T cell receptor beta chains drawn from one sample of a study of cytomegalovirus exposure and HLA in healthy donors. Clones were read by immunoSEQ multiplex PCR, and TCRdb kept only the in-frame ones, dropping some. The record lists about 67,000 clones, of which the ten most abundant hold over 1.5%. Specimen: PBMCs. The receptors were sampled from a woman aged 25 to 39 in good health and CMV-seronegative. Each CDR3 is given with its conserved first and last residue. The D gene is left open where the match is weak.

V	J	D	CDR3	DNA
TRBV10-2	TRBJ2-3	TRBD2	CASSATSGRTDTQYF	TGCGCCAGCAGTGCGACTAGCGGGAGGACAGATACGCAGTATTTT
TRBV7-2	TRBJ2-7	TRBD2	CASSTTSGFLYEQYF	TGTGCCAGCAGCACGACTAGCGGGTTTCTCTACGAGCAGTACTTC
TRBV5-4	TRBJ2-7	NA	CASSLGGDSYEQYF	TGTGCCAGCAGCTTGGGCGGGGACTCCTACGAGCAGTACTTC
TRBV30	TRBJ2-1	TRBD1	CAWSVGTGNEQFF	TGTGCCTGGAGTGTAGGGACAGGAAATGAGCAGTTCTTC
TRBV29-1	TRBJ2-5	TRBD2	CSVVGSGGGETQYF	TGCAGCGTTGTGGGTAGCGGGGGAGGAGAGACCCAGTACTTC
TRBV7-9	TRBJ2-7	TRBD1	CASSSTGGLDEQYF	TGTGCCAGCAGTTCAACAGGGGGGTTGGACGAGCAGTACTTC
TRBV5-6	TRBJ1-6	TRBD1	CASSLAPDRYNSPLHF	TGTGCCAGCAGCTTGGCCCCGGACAGGTATAATTCACCCCTCCACTTT
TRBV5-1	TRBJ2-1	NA	CASSFGGADEQFF	TGCGCCAGCAGCTTCGGAGGGGCCGATGAGCAGTTCTTC
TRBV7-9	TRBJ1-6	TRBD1	CASSKGAGGSNSPLHF	TGTGCCAGCAGCAAGGGGGCAGGGGGAAGTAATTCACCCCTACACTTT
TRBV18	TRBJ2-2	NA	CASAPLGADPTGELFF	TGTGCCAGCGCACCACTGGGGGCAGACCCCACCGGGGAGCTGTTTTTT
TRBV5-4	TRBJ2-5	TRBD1	CASSPTLGQGGETQYF	TGTGCCAGCAGTCCGACACTGGGACAGGGAGGGGAGACCCAGTACTTC
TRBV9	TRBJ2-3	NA	CASSVVGSQGTQYF	TGTGCCAGCAGCGTAGTGGGTAGCCAGGGTACGCAGTATTTT
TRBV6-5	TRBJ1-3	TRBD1	CASSGQGYNIYF	TGTGCCAGCAGTGGACAGGGGTACAACATATATTTT
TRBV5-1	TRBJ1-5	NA	CASSLGPGERVGNQPQHF	TGCGCCAGCAGCTTGGGCCCGGGTGAGAGGGTGGGGAATCAGCCCCAGCATTTT
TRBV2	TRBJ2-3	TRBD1	CASTHRDRGVDTQYF	TGTGCCAGCACCCACCGGGACAGGGGGGTTGATACGCAGTATTTT
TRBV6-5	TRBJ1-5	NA	CASGLGRYSNQPQHF	TGTGCCAGCGGCTTGGGGCGGTATAGCAATCAGCCCCAGCATTTT
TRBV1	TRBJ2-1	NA	CTSSQWRINEQFF	TGCACCAGCAGCCAGTGGCGGATCAATGAGCAGTTCTTC
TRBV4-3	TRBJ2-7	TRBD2	CASSPSGATYEQYF	TGCGCCAGCAGCCCTAGCGGGGCGACCTACGAGCAGTACTTC
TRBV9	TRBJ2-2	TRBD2	CASSEGLAFGGELFF	TGTGCCAGCAGCGAGGGACTAGCTTTTGGCGGGGAGCTGTTTTTT
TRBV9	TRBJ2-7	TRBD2	CASSVDSGTSYEQYF	TGTGCCAGCAGCGTAGACAGCGGGACCTCCTACGAGCAGTACTTC
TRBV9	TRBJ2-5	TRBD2	CASSVAGSGGEQETQYF	TGTGCCAGCAGCGTAGCGGGTAGCGGGGGGGAACAAGAGACCCAGTACTTC
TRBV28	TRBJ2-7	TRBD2	CASKRTGGSYEQYF	TGTGCCAGCAAACGGACGGGGGGGTCTTACGAGCAGTACTTC
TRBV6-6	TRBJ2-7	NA	CASGGSLYEQYF	TGTGCCAGTGGAGGCAGTCTCTACGAGCAGTACTTC
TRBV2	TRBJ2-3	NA	CASQGRADTQYF	TGTGCCAGCCAGGGGAGGGCAGATACGCAGTATTTT
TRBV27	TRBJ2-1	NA	CASSLWTGNEQFF	TGTGCCAGCAGTCTCTGGACTGGCAATGAGCAGTTCTTC
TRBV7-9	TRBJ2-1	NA	CASSLLPNDNEQFF	TGTGCCAGCAGCTTACTACCAAACGACAATGAGCAGTTCTTC
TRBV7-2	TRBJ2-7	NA	CASSPPGDYEQYF	TGTGCCAGCAGCCCCCCCGGGGACTACGAGCAGTACTTC
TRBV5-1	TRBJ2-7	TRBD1	CASSTDRAYEQYF	TGCGCCAGCAGCACGGACAGGGCCTACGAGCAGTACTTC
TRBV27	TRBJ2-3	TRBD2	CASSLAATGGADDTQYF	TGTGCCAGCAGTTTAGCCGCGACCGGGGGGGCCGATGATACGCAGTATTTT
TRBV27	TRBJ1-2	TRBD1	CASSLSTGALHGYTF	TGTGCCAGCAGTTTGTCGACAGGGGCCCTCCATGGCTACACCTTC
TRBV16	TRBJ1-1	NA	CASSQSTGNTEAFF	TGTGCCAGCAGCCAATCTACAGGGAACACTGAAGCTTTCTTT
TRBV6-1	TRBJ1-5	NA	CASSEARRDQPQHF	TGTGCCAGCAGTGAAGCGCGGCGGGATCAGCCCCAGCATTTT
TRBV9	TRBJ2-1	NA	CASSVEGGTGEQFF	TGTGCCAGCAGCGTAGAGGGGGGGACGGGTGAGCAGTTCTTC
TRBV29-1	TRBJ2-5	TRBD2	CSVEGREGKETQYF	TGCAGCGTTGAGGGCAGGGAGGGGAAAGAGACCCAGTACTTC
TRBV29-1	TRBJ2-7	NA	CSVGLNYYEQYF	TGCAGCGTGGGACTCAATTACTACGAGCAGTACTTC
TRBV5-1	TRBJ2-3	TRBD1	CASSLADRDTDTQYF	TGCGCCAGCAGCTTGGCCGACAGGGACACAGATACGCAGTATTTT
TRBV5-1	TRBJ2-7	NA	CASSLDSPTYEQYF	TGCGCCAGCAGCTTGGATAGTCCAACCTACGAGCAGTACTTC
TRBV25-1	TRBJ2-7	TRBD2	CASSEDGTSGPKYF	TGTGCCAGCAGTGAAGATGGGACTAGCGGACCTAAGTACTTC
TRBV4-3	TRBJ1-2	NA	CASSQDPISGGVDYGYTF	TGCGCCAGCAGCCAAGATCCGATCTCGGGGGGCGTTGACTATGGCTACACCTTC
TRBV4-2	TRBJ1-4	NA	CASSQDTGEKLFF	TGTGCCAGCAGCCAAGATACCGGGGAAAAACTGTTTTTT
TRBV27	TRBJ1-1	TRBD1	CASRIGTGGTEAFF	TGTGCCAGCAGGATAGGGACAGGGGGAACTGAAGCTTTCTTT
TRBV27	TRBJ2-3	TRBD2	CASSLGDSGSGLTDTQYF	TGTGCCAGCAGTTTAGGGGATAGCGGGAGCGGTCTCACAGATACGCAGTATTTT
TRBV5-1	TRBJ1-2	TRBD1	CASRRDRGQSGYTF	TGCGCCAGCAGACGTGACAGGGGGCAGAGTGGCTACACCTTC
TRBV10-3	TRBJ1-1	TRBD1	CAISGASTGRREGTEAFF	TGTGCCATCAGTGGGGCCTCGACAGGGCGCCGGGAAGGCACTGAAGCTTTCTTT
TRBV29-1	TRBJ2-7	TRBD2	CSVVIAGGSGEQYF	TGCAGCGTTGTCATAGCGGGAGGCTCCGGGGAGCAGTACTTC
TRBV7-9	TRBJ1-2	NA	CASTPGQYGYTF	TGTGCCAGCACCCCCGGACAATATGGCTACACCTTC
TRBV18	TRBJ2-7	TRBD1	CASSPGQNYEQYF	TGTGCCAGCTCACCGGGACAGAACTACGAGCAGTACTTC
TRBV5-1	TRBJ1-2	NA	CASSFEHGYTF	TGCGCCAGCAGCTTTGAGCATGGCTACACCTTC
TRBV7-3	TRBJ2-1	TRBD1	CASSLTRTGGNEQFF	TGTGCCAGCAGCTTAACAAGGACAGGTGGGAATGAGCAGTTCTTC
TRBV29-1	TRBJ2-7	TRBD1	CSVAYSTGGAYEQYF	TGCAGCGTTGCATACTCGACAGGGGGCGCCTACGAGCAGTACTTC
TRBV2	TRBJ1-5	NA	CASSEGSSNQPQHF	TGTGCCAGCAGTGAAGGGAGTAGCAATCAGCCCCAGCATTTT
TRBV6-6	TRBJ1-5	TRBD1	CASSYTGEGQPQHF	TGTGCCAGCAGTTACACAGGGGAAGGTCAGCCCCAGCATTTT
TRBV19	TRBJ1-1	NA	CASTTTKRGLNTEAFF	TGTGCCAGTACCACTACAAAGCGGGGATTAAACACTGAAGCTTTCTTT
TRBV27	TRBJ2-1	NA	CASSLPSPEYGGSYNEQFF	TGTGCCAGCAGTTTGCCTAGCCCTGAGTATGGGGGGTCCTACAATGAGCAGTTCTTC